This TCR beta chain is from a study of blood T cell repertoires in COVID-19. About the research overall: COVID-19 samples, acute and convalescent, were from the United States, Italy and Spain. The analysed material was cDNA or gDNA that came from T cells, B-cell-depleted T cells, or PBMCs.

Study processing details: Amplification of reference gene primers provided the estimated nucleated cell counts. Only in-frame clones appear in the TCRdb table, and some are missing; sequencing was by immunoSEQ multiplex PCR. The DNA gave D and trimming, while V, J and clone size come from that table. The table shows over 350,000 clones, with about nine tenths occurring only once. After removal of 0 bases from V and 6 bases from J, the junction contained 8 bases not matched to a gene. The CDR3 runs 15 residues. Germline values: CDR1 SGHRS, CDR2 YFSETQ. Sequenced material: peripheral blood. The J gene is TRBJ1-1, the V gene TRBV5-1; the match to TRBD1 covers 7 bases. The receptor was isolated from a woman aged 25 to 39 with active or convalescent COVID-19. Here the CDR3 reads CASSLGHRGDAEAFF. The CDR3 DNA follows: TGCGCCAGCAGCTTGGGGCACAGGGGTGACGCTGAAGCTTTCTTT.